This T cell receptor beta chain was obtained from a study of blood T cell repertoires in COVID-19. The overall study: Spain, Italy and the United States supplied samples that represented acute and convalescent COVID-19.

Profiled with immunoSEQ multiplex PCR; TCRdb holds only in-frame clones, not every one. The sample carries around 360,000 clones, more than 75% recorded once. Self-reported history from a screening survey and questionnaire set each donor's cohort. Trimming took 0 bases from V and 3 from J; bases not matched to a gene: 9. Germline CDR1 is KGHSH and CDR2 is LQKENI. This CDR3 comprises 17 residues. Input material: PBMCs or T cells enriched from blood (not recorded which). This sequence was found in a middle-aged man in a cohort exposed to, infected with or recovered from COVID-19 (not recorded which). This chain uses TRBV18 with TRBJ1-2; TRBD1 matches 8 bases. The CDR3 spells CASSPPAGGASDYGYTF. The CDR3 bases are TGTGCCAGCTCACCACCGGCAGGGGGCGCGAGTGACTATGGCTACACCTTC. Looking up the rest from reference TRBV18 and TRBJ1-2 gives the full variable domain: NAGVMQNPRHLVRRRGQEARLRCSPMKGHSHVYWYRQLPEEGLKFMVYLQKENIIDESGMPKERFSAEFPKEGPSILRIQQVVRGDSAAYFCASSPPAGGASDYGYTFGSGTRLTVV.